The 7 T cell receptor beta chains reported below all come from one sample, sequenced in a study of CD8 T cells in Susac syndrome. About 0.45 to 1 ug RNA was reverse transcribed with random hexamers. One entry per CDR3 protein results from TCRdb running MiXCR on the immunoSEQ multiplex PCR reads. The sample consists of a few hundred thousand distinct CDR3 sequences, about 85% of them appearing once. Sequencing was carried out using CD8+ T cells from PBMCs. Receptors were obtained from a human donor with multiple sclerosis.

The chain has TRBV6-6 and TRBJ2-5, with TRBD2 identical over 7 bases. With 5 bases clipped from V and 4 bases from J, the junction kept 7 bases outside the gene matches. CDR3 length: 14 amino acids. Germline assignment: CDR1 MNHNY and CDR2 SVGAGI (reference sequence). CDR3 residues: CASSPTGGAETQYF. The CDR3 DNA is TGTGCCAGCAGTCCGACGGGGGGTGCAGAGACCCAGTACTTC.

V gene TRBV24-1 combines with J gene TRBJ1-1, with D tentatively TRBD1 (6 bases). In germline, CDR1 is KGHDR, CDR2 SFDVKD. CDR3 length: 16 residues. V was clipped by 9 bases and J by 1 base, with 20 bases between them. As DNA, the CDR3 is TGTGCCACCGTTGAAGACAGGCCGGGCAAGAACACTGAAGCTTTCTTT. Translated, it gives CATVEDRPGKNTEAFF.

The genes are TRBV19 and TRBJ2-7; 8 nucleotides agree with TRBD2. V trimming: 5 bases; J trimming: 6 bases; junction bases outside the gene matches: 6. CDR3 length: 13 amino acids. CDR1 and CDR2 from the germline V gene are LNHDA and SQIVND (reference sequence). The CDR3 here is CASSPGLVREQYF. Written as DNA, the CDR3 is TGTGCCAGTAGTCCGGGACTAGTGCGCGAGCAGTACTTC.

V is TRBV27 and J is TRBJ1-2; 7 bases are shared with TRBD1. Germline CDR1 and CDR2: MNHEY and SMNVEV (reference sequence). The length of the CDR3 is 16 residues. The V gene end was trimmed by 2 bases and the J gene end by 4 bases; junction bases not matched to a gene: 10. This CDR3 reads CASSLDRAGTRYGYTF. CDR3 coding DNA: TGTGCCAGCAGTTTAGACAGGGCCGGAACGCGCTATGGCTACACCTTC.

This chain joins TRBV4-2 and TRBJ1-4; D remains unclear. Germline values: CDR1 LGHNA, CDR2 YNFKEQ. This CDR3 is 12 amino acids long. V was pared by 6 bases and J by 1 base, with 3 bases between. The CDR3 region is CASRVTNEKLFF. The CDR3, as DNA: TGTGCCAGCAGGGTAACTAATGAAAAACTGTTTTTT.

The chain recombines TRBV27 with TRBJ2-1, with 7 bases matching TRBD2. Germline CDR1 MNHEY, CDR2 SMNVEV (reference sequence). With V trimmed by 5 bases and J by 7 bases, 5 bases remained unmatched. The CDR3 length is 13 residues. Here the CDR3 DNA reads TGTGCCAGCAGTCCGAATAGCGGGAATGAGCAGTTCTTC. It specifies CASSPNSGNEQFF.

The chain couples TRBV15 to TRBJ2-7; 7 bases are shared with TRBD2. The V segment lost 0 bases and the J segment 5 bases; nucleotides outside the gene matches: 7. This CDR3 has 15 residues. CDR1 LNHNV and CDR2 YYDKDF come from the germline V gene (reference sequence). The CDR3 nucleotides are TGTGCCACCAGCAGAGATCTGCGGGAGATAAACGAGCAGTACTTC. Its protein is CATSRDLREINEQYF.